This T cell receptor beta chain is drawn from a study of shared clonotypes between healthy human individuals. Study context: CD4 naive and CD4 memory each took three plates per donor, while CD8 naive took two and CD8 memory one. Whole-study results and caveats: Naive CD4 clonotype sharing across several donors was approximately 5%. The study generally estimated greater richness for naive than memory subsets. Genetic and exposure-history diversity was limited by the small donor number.

Turning to this clone: Its antigen remains unidentified.

Profiling relied on immunoSEQ multiplex PCR, and the TCRdb table lists in-frame clones only, not all of them. The data contain some 600,000 clones, about 96% of them singletons. The V and J ends lost 0 bases and 1 base, in that order; junction bases with no gene match: 3. Germline CDR1 and CDR2: SGHRS and YFSETQ. CDR3 size: 15 residues. Positive CCR7 selection of CD45RO-negative cells yielded the naive CD8 cells, and terminally differentiated effector memory CD45RA+ cells were excluded. The specimen sequenced was naive CD8+ T cells sorted from blood. The TCR was taken from a woman aged 25 to 39 in good health. This chain joins TRBV5-1 and TRBJ1-1, with TRBD1 matching 7 bases. The CDR3 coding sequence is TGCGCCAGCAGCTTGGGACAGGGTTCGAACACTGAAGCTTTCTTT. Protein product: CASSLGQGSNTEAFF.